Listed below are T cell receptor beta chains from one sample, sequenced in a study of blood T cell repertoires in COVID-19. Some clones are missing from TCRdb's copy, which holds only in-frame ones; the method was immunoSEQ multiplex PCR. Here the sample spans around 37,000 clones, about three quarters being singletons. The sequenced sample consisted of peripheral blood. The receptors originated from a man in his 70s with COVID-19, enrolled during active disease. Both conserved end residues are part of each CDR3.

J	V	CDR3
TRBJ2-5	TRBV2	CASSDKYRGETQYF
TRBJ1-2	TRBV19	CASSIRLTQGIYGYTF
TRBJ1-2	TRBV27	CASSPRQGPLRTF
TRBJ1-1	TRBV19	CASSHFGTENTEAFF
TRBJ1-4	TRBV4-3	CASSQRGIEKLFF
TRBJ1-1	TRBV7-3	CASSLLGNTEAFF
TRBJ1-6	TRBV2	CASSRGEGSPLHF
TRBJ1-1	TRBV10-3	CAIRNSDTNTEAFF
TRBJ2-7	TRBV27	CASSLNLAGGTYEQYF
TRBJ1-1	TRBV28	CASSTGRRTEAFF
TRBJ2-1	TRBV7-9	CASIEQVYNEQFF
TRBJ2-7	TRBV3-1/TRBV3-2	CASSLLNEQYF
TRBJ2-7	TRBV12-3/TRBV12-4	CASTFYEQYF
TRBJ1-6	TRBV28	CASSPGQIYNSPLHF